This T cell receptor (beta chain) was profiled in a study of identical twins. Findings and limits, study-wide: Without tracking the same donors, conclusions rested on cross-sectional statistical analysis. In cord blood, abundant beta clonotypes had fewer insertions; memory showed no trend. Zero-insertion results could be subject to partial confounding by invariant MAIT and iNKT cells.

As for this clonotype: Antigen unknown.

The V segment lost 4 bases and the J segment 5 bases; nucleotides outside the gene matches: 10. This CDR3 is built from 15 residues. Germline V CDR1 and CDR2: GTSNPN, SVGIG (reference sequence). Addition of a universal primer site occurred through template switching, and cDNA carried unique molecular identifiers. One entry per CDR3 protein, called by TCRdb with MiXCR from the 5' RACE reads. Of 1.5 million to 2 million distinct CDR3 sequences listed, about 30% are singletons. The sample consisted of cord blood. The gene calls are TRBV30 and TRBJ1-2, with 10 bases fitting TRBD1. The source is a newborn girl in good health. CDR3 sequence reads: CAWKSGQGFLYGYTF. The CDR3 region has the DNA TGTGCCTGGAAATCGGGACAGGGGTTCTTGTATGGCTACACCTTC.